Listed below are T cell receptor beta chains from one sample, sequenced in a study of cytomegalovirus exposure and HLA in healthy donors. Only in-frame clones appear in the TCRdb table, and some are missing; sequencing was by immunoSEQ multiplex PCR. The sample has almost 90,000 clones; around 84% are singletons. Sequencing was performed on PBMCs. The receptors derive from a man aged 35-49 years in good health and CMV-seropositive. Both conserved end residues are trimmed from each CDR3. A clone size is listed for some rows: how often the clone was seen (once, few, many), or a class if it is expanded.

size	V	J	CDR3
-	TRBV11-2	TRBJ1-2	ASSRLGTGNGYT
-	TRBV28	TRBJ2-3	ASRAYVVSTDTQY
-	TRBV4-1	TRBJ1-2	ASSQGQGPNYGYT
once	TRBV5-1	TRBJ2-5	ASSLVRGSGQGVAETQY
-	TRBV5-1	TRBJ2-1	ASSLTSEAVHEQF
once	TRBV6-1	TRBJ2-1	ASQRELTYNEQF
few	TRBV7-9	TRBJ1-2	ASSLRDRANYGYT
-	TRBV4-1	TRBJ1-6	ASSQDSGIYNSPLH
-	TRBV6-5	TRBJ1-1	ASTWRSGNTEAF
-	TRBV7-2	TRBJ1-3	ASSLDGGSGNTIY
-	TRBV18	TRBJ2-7	ASSPPSGGGEQY
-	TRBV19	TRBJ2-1	ASMVPVRNEQF
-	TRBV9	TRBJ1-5	ASSVEGTGGQPQH
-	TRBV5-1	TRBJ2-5	ASSLAEGEETQY
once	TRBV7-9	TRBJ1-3	ASSLVGAGNTIY
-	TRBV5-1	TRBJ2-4	ASSLASGTAKNIQY
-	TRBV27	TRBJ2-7	ASSYREGTYEQY
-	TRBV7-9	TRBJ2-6	ASRYQGGTGANVLT
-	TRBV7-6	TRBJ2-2	ASSLALAGGGTGELF
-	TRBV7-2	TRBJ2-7	ASSRTSGGNEQY
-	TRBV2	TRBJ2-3	ATEPQDRVQY
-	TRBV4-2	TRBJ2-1	ASSHQLAGGTNEQF